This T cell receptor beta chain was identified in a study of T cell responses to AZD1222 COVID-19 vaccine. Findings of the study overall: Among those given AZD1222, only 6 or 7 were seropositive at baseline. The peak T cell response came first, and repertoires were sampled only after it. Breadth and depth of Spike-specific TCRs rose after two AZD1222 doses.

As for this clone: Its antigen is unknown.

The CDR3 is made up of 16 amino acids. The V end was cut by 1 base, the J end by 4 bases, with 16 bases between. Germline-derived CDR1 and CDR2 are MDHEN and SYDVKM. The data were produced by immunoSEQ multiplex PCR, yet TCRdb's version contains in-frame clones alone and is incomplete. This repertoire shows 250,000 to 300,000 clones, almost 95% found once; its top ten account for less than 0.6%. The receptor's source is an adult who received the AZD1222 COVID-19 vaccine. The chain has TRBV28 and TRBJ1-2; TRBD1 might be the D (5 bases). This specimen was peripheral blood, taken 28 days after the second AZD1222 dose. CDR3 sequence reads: CASSLSNRDGPYGYTF. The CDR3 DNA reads TGTGCCAGCAGTTTATCGAACCGGGACGGCCCCTATGGCTACACCTTC.